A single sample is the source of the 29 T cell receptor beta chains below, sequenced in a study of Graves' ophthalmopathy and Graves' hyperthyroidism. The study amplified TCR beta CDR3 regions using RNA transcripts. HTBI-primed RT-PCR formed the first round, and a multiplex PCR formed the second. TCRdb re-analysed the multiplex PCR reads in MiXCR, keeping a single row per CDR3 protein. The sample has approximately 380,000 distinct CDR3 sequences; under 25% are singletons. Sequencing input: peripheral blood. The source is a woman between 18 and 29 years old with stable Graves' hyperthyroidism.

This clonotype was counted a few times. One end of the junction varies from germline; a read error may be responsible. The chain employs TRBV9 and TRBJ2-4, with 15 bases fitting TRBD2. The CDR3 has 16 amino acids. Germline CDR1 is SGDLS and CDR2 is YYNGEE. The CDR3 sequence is CASSPQGTSGGNIKYF. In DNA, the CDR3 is TGTGCCAGCAGCCCTCAAGGGACTAGCGGGGGGAACATTAAGTACTTC.

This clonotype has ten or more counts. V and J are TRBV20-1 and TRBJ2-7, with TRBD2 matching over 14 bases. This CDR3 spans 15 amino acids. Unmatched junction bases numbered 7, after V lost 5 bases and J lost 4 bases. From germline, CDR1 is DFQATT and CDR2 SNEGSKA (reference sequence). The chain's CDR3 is CSALPGTSGSYEQYF. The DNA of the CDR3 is TGCAGTGCTCTCCCCGGGACTAGCGGGAGTTACGAGCAGTACTTC.

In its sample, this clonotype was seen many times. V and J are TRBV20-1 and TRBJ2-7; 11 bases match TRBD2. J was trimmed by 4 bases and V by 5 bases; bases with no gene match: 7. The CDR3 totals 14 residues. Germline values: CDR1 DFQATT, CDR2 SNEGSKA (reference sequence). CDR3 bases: TGCAGTGCTGGTGTAGCGGGAGGGATGTACGAGCAGTACTTC. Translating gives CSAGVAGGMYEQYF.

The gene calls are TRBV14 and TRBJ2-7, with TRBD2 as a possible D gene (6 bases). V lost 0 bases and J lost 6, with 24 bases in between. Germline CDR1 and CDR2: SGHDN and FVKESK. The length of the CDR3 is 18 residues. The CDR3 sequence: CASSQEILVGAGTSEQYF. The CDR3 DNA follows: TGTGCCAGCAGCCAAGAGATCTTAGTAGGGGCAGGGACTTCCGAGCAGTACTTC.

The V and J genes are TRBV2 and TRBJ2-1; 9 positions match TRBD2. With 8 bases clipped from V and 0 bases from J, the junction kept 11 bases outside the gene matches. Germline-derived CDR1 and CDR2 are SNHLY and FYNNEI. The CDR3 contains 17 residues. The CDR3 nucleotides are TGTGCCAGCGGGAGTAGCGGGAGACGAAGCTCCTACAATGAGCAGTTCTTC. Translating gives CASGSSGRRSSYNEQFF.

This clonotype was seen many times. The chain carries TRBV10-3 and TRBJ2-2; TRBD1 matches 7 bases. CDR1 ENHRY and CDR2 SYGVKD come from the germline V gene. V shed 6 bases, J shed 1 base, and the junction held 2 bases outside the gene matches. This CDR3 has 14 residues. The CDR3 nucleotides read TGTGCCATCAGACAGGGGCTGAACACCGGGGAGCTGTTTTTT. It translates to CAIRQGLNTGELFF.

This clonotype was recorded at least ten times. In DNA, the CDR3 is TGCAGTGCTAGACCTGGACAGACCGGAGCTTTCTTT. The encoded protein is CSARPGQTGAFF. The gene calls are TRBV20-1 and TRBJ1-1, with D tentatively TRBD1 (6 bases). The germline V gene has CDR1 DFQATT and CDR2 SNEGSKA (reference sequence). The CDR3 sequence is 12 residues long. Trimming left V 2 bases short and J 10 bases short, with 14 bases between.

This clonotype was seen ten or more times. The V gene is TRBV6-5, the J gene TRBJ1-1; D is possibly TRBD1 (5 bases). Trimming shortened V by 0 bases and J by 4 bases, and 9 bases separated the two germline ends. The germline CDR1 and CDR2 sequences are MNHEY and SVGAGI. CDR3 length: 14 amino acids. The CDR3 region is CASSYSKGSTEAFF. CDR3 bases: TGTGCCAGCAGTTACTCGAAGGGGAGCACTGAAGCTTTCTTT.

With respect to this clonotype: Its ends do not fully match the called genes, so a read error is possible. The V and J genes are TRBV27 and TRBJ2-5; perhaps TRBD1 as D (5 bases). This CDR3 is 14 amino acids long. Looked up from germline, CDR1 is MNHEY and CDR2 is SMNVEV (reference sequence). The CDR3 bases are TGTGCCATCAGTTCCACGGTTTTAAGGGGGACCCAGTACTTC. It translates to CAISSTVLRGTQYF.

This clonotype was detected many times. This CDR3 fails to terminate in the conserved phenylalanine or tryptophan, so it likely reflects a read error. CDR3 protein: CASRGDRGHYGYTL. CDR3 DNA sequence: TGTGCCAGCAGAGGGGACAGGGGGCACTATGGCTACACCCTC. The chain couples TRBV6-1 to TRBJ1-2; 12 bases agree with TRBD1. Trimming removed 6 bases from V and 3 bases from J; junction bases left unmatched: 2. CDR1 and CDR2 (germline): MNHNS, SASEGT. The length of the CDR3 is 14 residues.

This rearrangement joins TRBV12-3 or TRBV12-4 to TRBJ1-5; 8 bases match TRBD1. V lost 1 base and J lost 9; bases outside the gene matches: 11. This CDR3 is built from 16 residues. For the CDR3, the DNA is TGTGCCAGCAGTTTAGGGGGACAGGCCAGCTGGGCGCCCCAGCATTTT. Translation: CASSLGGQASWAPQHF.

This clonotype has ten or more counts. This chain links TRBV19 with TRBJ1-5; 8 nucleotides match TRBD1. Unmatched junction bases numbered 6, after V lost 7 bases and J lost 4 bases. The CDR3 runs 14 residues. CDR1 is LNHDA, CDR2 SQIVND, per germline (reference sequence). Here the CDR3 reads CASTLRGPNQPQHF. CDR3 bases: TGTGCCAGTACCCTCAGGGGGCCTAATCAGCCCCAGCATTTT.

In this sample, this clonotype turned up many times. CDR3 sequence: CASSQGLLRLSYEQYF. CDR3 nucleotide sequence: TGTGCCAGCAGTCAAGGACTCCTACGTTTATCCTACGAGCAGTACTTC. V usage is TRBV6-1 and J usage is TRBJ2-7; D possibly corresponds to TRBD2 (5 bases). V lost 5 bases and J 1 base, leaving 18 bases between the germline ends. CDR1 and CDR2 (germline): MNHNS, SASEGT. The CDR3 extends over 16 amino acids.

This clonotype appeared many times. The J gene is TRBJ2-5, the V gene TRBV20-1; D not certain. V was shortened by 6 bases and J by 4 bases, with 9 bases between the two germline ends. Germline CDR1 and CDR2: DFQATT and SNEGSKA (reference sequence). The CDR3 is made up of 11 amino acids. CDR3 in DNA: TGCAGTGCCCCCCGGTCAGAGACCCAGTACTTC. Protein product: CSAPRSETQYF.

This CDR3 is CASSPGTGRIPLHF. The CDR3 DNA follows: TGTGCCAGCAGTCCCGGGACAGGTCGGATACCCCTCCACTTT. This sequence joins TRBV6-1 and TRBJ1-6; the match to TRBD1 covers 8 bases. The germline CDR1 and CDR2 sequences are MNHNS and SASEGT. With 5 bases clipped from V and 12 bases from J, the junction kept 9 bases outside the gene matches. The CDR3 length is 14 residues.

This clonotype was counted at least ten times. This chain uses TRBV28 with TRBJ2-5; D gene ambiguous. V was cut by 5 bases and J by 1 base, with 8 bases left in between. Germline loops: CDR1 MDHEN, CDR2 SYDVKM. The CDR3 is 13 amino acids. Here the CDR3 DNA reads TGTGCCAGCAGTCGCCCGGCCCAAGAGACCCAGTACTTC. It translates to CASSRPAQETQYF. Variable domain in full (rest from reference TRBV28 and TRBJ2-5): DVKVTQSSRYLVKRTGEKVFLECVQDMDHENMFWYRQDPGLGLRLIYFSYDVKMKEKGDIPEGYSVSREKKERFSLILESASTNQTSMYLCASSRPAQETQYFGPGTRLLVL.

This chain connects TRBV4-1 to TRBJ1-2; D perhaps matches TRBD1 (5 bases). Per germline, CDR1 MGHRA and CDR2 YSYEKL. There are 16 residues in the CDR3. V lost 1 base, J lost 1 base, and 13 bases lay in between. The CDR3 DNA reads TGCGCCAGCAGCCAAGTAGGGCAGGGTATTAACTATGGCTACACCTTC. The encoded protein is CASSQVGQGINYGYTF.

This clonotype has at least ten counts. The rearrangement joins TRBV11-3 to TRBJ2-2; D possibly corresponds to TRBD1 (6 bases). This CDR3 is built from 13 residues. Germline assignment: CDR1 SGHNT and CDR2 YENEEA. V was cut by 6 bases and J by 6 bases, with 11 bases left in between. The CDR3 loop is CASSLQGSGELFF. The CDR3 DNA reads TGTGCCAGCAGTTTACAGGGATCCGGGGAGCTGTTTTTT.

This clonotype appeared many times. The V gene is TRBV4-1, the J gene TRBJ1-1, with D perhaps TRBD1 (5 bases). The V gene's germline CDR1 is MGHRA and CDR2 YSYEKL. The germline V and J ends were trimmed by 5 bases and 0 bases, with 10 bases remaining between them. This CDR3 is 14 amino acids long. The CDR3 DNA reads TGCGCCAGCAGCATCAGGGTGTTGAACACTGAAGCTTTCTTT. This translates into CASSIRVLNTEAFF.

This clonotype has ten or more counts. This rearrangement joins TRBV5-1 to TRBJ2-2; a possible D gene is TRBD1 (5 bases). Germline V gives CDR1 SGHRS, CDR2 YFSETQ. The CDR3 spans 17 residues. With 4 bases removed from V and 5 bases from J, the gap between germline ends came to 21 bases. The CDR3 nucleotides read TGCGCCAGCAGCAGCTACCCCCCAGGGATGAGTACCGGGGAGCTGTTTTTT. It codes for CASSSYPPGMSTGELFF.

The CDR3 region is CSASGIQHRYTF. The CDR3, as DNA: TGCAGTGCTAGCGGGATCCAGCACCGCTACACCTTC. The rearrangement joins TRBV20-1 to TRBJ1-2; no clear D. Trimming shortened V by 3 bases and J by 9 bases, and 14 bases separated the two germline ends. This CDR3 has 12 amino acids. Germline CDR1 and CDR2: DFQATT and SNEGSKA (reference sequence).

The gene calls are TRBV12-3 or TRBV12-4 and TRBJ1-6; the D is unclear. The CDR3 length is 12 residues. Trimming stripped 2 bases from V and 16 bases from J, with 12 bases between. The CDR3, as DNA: TGTGCCAGCAGTTTAACTGGCGGTCGACTCCACTTT. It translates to CASSLTGGRLHF.

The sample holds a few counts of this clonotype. This CDR3 reads CASSQDRERLLVRGYTF. As DNA, the CDR3 is TGTGCCAGCAGCCAAGACAGGGAGCGACTACTGGTCCGCGGCTACACCTTC. V and J are TRBV3-1 and TRBJ1-2; the D gene is possibly TRBD1 (5 bases). The CDR3 totals 17 residues. CDR1 and CDR2 from the germline V gene are LGHDT and YNNKEL (reference sequence). The ends were cut back, 0 bases at V and 8 bases at J, with 22 bases in the middle.

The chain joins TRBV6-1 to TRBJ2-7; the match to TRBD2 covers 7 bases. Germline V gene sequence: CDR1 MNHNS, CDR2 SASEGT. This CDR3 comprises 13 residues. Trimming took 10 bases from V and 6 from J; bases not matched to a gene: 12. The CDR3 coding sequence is TGTGCCACCTCAAGGAGCGGGGTTACCGAGCAGTACTTC. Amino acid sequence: CATSRSGVTEQYF.

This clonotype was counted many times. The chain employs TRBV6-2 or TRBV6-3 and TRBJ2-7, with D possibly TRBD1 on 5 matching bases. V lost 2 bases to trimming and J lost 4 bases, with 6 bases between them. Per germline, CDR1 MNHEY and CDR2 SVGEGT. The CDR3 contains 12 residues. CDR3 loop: CASSYRQYEQYF. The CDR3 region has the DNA TGTGCCAGCAGTTACCGACAGTACGAGCAGTACTTC.

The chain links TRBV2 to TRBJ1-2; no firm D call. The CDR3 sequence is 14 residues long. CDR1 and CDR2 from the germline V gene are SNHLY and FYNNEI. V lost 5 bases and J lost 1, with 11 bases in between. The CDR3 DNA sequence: TGTGCCAGCAGTCCTCGCGGCGGTAACTATGGCTACACCTTC. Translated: CASSPRGGNYGYTF.

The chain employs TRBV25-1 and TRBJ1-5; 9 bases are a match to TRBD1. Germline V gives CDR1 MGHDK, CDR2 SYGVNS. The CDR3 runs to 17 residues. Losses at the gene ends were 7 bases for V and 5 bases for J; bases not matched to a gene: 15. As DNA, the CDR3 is TGTGCCAGCACCGTTGCCATACAGGGGGCCAACTATCAGCCCCAGCATTTT. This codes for CASTVAIQGANYQPQHF.

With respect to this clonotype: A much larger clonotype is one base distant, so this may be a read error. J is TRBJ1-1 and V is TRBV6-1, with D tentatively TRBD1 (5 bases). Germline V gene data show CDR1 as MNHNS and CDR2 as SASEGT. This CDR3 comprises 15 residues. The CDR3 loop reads CASCEGWGGSTEAFF. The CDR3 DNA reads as TGTGCCAGCTGTGAAGGGTGGGGGGGGAGCACTGAAGCTTTCTTT.

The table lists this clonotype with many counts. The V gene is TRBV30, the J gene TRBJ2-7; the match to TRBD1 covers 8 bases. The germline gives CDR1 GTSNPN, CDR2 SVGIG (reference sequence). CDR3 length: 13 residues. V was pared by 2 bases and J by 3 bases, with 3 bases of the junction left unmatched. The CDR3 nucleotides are TGTGCCTGGAGTCTTGGACAGGGCTACGAGCAGTACTTC. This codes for CAWSLGQGYEQYF.